Each of the 16 T cell receptor beta chains below was sequenced from the same sample in a study of cytomegalovirus exposure and HLA in healthy donors (dated by TCRdb to the late 2010s). Library generation was performed with the immunoSEQ multiplex PCR assay. The multiplex PCR relied on a mix of 60 forward primers for TCR Vbeta segments and 13 reverse primers for TCR Jbeta segments. Entries here come from immuneACCESS through TCRdb and include only in-frame sequences with V and J called. Some clones fail to appear in such tables; in the studies checked, an unresolved V gene covers under half of the shortfall, and the cause of the remainder is unknown. This sample comprises approximately 170,000 clones, approximately 80% of them detected only once. Of the sample, around 7% is held by the ten largest clones. Sequencing was done on a sample of PBMCs. The receptors here all came from a woman aged 40-49 years in good health and CMV-seropositive.

The chain couples TRBV13 to TRBJ2-7, with D possibly being TRBD2 (6 bases). Looked up from germline, CDR1 is PRHDT and CDR2 is FYEKMQ (reference sequence). Trimming cost V 5 bases and J 0 bases, with 17 bases left between them. The CDR3 contains 16 residues. DNA for the CDR3: TGTGCCAGCAGCCCCGGATGGGGGGTTTCCTCCTACGAGCAGTACTTC. This gives the protein CASSPGWGVSSYEQYF.

The J gene is TRBJ2-7, the V gene TRBV5-8; possible D gene TRBD1, 7 bases. CDR3 length: 15 amino acids. The germline V gene has CDR1 SGHTS and CDR2 YDEGEE. V lost 2 bases to trimming and J lost 2 bases, with 14 bases between them. CDR3 in amino acids: CASSFVQGGTYEQYF. The CDR3 DNA follows: TGTGCCAGCAGCTTCGTTCAGGGGGGTACCTACGAGCAGTACTTC.

In DNA form, the CDR3 reads TGTGCCAGCAGCCAAACCGGGACTGCCATCGGGGAGCTGTTTTTT. Translated: CASSQTGTAIGELFF. This chain joins TRBV9 and TRBJ2-2, with D maybe TRBD2 (6 bases). V lost 4 bases, J lost 7 bases, and 17 bases lay in between. CDR3 size: 15 residues. Germline V CDR1 and CDR2: SGDLS, YYNGEE.

Concerning this clone: At one end the junction does not follow the germline gene, possibly because of a read error. The rearrangement uses TRBV5-8 and TRBJ1-5, with D unresolved. Per the germline V gene, CDR1 is SGHTS and CDR2 is YDEGEE. The CDR3 runs 15 residues. The CDR3 protein is CASSFGRLPNQPRHF. The CDR3 coding sequence is TGTGCCAGCAGCTTCGGCAGGCTACCCAATCAGCCCCGGCATTTT.

This clone is a singleton in its sample. CDR3 nucleotide sequence: TGTGCCAGCAGTGACGGGGGGATGGGGGGGGTTCAGCCCCAGCATTTT. It translates to CASSDGGMGGVQPQHF. The rearrangement joins TRBV6-1 to TRBJ1-5, with a tentative D call TRBD1 (5 bases). This CDR3 spans 16 amino acids. Trimming shortened V by 3 bases and J by 6 bases, and 18 bases separated the two germline ends. The germline V gene has CDR1 MNHNS and CDR2 SASEGT.

The rearrangement links TRBV2 to TRBJ2-7; 9 positions agree with TRBD1. V dropped 6 bases and J dropped 2; count of bases not matched to a gene: 5. Germline V gene data show CDR1 as SNHLY and CDR2 as FYNNEI. The CDR3 contains 14 residues. The chain's CDR3 is CASRPGQGPYEQYF. The CDR3 nucleotides read TGTGCCAGCAGGCCGGGACAGGGCCCCTACGAGCAGTACTTC. The full variable domain, in which reference TRBV2 and TRBJ2-7 provide the parts outside the CDR3, is EPEVTQTPSHQVTQMGQEVILRCVPISNHLYFYWYRQILGQKVEFLVSFYNNEISEKSEIFDDQFSVERPDGSNFTLKIRSTKLEDSAMYFCASRPGQGPYEQYFGPGTRLTVT.

V and J are TRBV5-4 and TRBJ1-1; tentative D call: TRBD1 (5 bases). CDR3 size: 15 residues. V lost 0 bases, J lost 4 bases, and 13 bases lay in between. Germline CDR1 is SGHNT and CDR2 is YYREEE (reference sequence). DNA for the CDR3: TGTGCCAGCAGCTTGGGTCTAGGGGCAGGCACTGAAGCTTTCTTT. Residues: CASSLGLGAGTEAFF.

This clone has just a few counts. The chain uses TRBV5-4 and TRBJ1-6, with D unclear. Germline CDR1 and CDR2: SGHNT and YYREEE (reference sequence). The CDR3 extends over 15 amino acids. The V end lost 4 bases, the J end lost 4 bases, and 12 bases lay between the germline ends. As DNA, the CDR3 is TGTGCCAGCAGCGACGGACTAAAGTATAATTCACCCCTCCACTTT. Translating gives CASSDGLKYNSPLHF.

CDR3 sequence: CASSDLLDRAYYGYTF. DNA of the CDR3: TGTGCCAGCAGTGATCTATTGGACAGGGCCTACTATGGCTACACCTTC. The chain links TRBV6-1 to TRBJ1-2; 8 bases match TRBD1. With V trimmed by 3 bases and J by 3 bases, 9 bases remained unmatched. This CDR3 spans 16 amino acids. Germline V gives CDR1 MNHNS, CDR2 SASEGT.

The J gene is TRBJ2-5, the V gene TRBV11-2, with a weak D call TRBD2 (6 bases). Germline V gives CDR1 SGHAT, CDR2 FQNNGV. Trimming shortened V by 5 bases and J by 5 bases, and 21 bases separated the two germline ends. The CDR3 has 16 residues. CDR3 sequence (DNA): TGTGCCAGCAGCACCAGACTAGTTTTATCCACCGAGACCCAGTACTTC. Its protein product is CASSTRLVLSTETQYF.

The chain employs TRBV7-3 and TRBJ2-1; 7 nucleotides align to TRBD1. V lost 0 bases, J lost 6 bases, and 11 bases stayed unmatched. CDR3 length: 17 residues. Germline V CDR1 and CDR2: SGHTA, FQGTGA. Written as DNA, the CDR3 is TGTGCCAGCAGCTTAACAGCGGCCGGGGACAGATCCAATGAGCAGTTCTTC. Protein: CASSLTAAGDRSNEQFF.

The chain couples TRBV7-8 to TRBJ1-1, with TRBD1 matching over 8 bases. This CDR3 is 15 amino acids long. Germline CDR1 reads SGHVS; CDR2 reads FQNEAQ. The V gene end was trimmed by 4 bases and the J gene end by 1 base; junction bases not matched to a gene: 5. CDR3 region: CASSSGQGANTEAFF. CDR3 DNA: TGTGCCAGCAGCTCAGGCCAGGGGGCGAACACTGAAGCTTTCTTT.

The chain joins TRBV2 to TRBJ2-1; 14 positions agree with TRBD2. J gave up 7 bases and V 4 bases, and 6 bases lay outside the gene matches. Germline V lookup: CDR1 SNHLY, CDR2 FYNNEI. CDR3 length equals 16 residues. The DNA for the CDR3 is TGTGCCAGCAGTGCATGGACTAGCGGGGGGCAGAATGAGCAGTTCTTC. It specifies CASSAWTSGGQNEQFF.

The chain uses TRBV6-1 and TRBJ1-1, with D perhaps matching TRBD1 (5 bases). V was cut by 2 bases and J by 0 bases, with 13 bases left in between. CDR1 MNHNS and CDR2 SASEGT come from the germline V gene. This CDR3 spans 16 amino acids. CDR3 sequence (DNA): TGTGCCAGCAGTGAACGGAGGGGAACCCTGAACACTGAAGCTTTCTTT. Amino acids: CASSERRGTLNTEAFF.

The chain couples TRBV5-1 to TRBJ1-1, with D possibly being TRBD1 (5 bases). V gave up 0 bases and J gave up 5 bases, with 11 bases separating them. Germline CDR1 and CDR2: SGHRS and YFSETQ. This CDR3 has 14 residues. CDR3 sequence (DNA): TGCGCCAGCAGCTTGGGAGTCGGGGGTACTGAAGCTTTCTTT. It specifies CASSLGVGGTEAFF.

This clone was seen only once. One end of the junction is discordant with germline, which a read error may explain. The gene calls are TRBV11-3 and TRBJ2-4; TRBD1 is a possible D gene (5 bases). CDR1 and CDR2 from the germline V gene are SGHNT and YENEEA. The CDR3 sequence is 14 residues long. CDR3 sequence reads: CASSLDGAKNSQYF. The CDR3, as DNA: TGTGCCAGCAGCTTAGATGGGGCCAAAAACAGTCAGTACTTC. Full variable domain (rest looked up from reference TRBV11-3 and TRBJ2-4): EAGVVQSPRYKIIEKKQPVAFWCNPISGHNTLYWYLQNLGQGPELLIRYENEEAVDDSQLPKDRFSAERLKGVDSTLKIQPAELGDSAVYLCASSLDGAKNSQYFGAGTRLSVL.